The subject of this entry is one T cell receptor (beta chain). This sample is drawn from a study of blood T cell repertoires in COVID-19. How the authors handled the data: Amplification of reference gene primers provided the estimated nucleated cell counts. Repertoires were generated with immunoSEQ multiplex PCR, while TCRdb's copy carries only in-frame clones and drops some. V and J calls plus clone size are reproduced from that table; the DNA served to infer D and trimming. The table records about 300,000 clones, under 90% of them present only once. This CDR3 contains 15 residues. The germline V gene encodes CDR1 MDHEN and CDR2 SYDVKM. The junction had 3 bases not matched to a gene; V was cut back by 8 bases and J by 1 base. Categorization into cohorts depended on clinical history that participants reported.

The chain carries TRBV28 and TRBJ1-6; 9 nucleotides match TRBD1. This receptor was taken from a woman aged 18-29 years who had recovered from COVID-19. The sample comprised PBMCs or T cells enriched from blood (not recorded which). The CDR3 protein is CASGTGISYNSPLHF. The CDR3 DNA sequence: TGTGCCAGCGGGACAGGGATTTCCTATAATTCACCCCTCCACTTT.